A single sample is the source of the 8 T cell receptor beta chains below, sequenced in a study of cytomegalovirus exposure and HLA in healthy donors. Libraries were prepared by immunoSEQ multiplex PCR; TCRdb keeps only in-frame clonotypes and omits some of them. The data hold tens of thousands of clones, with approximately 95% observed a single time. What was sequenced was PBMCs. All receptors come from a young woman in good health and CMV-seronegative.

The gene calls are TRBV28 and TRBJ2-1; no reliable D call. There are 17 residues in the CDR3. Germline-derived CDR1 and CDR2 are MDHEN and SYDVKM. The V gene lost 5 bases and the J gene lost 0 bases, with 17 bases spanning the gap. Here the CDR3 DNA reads TGTGCCAGCAGTACGGTCCATCACCTGAGCTCCTACAATGAGCAGTTCTTC. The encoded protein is CASSTVHHLSSYNEQFF.

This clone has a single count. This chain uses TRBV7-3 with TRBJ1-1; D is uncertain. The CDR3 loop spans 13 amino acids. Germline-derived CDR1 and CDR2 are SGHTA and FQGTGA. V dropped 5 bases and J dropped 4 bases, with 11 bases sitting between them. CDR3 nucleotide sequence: TGTGCCAGCAGCCCAGTCCGGGGCACTGAAGCTTTCTTT. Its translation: CASSPVRGTEAFF.

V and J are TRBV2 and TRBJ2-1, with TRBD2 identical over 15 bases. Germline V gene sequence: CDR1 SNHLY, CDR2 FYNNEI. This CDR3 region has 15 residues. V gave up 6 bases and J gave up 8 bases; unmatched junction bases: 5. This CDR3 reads CASSGTSGRLDEQFF. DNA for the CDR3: TGTGCCAGCAGCGGGACTAGCGGGAGGTTGGATGAGCAGTTCTTC.

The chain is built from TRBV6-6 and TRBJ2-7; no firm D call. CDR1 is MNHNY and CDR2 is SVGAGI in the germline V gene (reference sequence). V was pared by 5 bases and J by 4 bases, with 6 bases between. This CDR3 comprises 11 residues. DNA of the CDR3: TGTGCCAGCAGTCCGTCGTACGAGCAGTACTTC. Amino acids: CASSPSYEQYF.

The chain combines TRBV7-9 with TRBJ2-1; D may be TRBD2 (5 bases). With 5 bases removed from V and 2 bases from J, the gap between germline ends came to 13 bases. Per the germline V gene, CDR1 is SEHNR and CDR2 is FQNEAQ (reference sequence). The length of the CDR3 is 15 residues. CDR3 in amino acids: CASSPGLLTYNEQFF. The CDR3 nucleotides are TGTGCCAGCAGCCCTGGACTGCTTACCTACAATGAGCAGTTCTTC.

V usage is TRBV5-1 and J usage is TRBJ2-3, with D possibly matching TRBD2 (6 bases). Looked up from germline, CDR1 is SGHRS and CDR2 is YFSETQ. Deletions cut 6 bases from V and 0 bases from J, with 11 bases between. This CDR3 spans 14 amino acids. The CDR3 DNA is TGCGCCAGCAAGGAGGGGACTAGCACAGATACGCAGTATTTT. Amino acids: CASKEGTSTDTQYF.

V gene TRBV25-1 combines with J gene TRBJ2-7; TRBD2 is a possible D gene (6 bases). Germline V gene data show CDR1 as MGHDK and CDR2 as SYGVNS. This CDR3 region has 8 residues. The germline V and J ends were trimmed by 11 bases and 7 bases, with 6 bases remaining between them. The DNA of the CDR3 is TGTGCCGGGGGGGAGCAGTACTTC. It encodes CAGGEQYF.

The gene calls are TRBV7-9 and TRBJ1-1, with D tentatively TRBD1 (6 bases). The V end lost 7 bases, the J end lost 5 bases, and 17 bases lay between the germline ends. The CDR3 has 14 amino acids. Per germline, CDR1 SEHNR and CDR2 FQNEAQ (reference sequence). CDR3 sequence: CASKVGGAYTEAFF. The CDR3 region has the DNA TGTGCCAGCAAGGTTGGGGGGGCGTATACTGAAGCTTTCTTT.